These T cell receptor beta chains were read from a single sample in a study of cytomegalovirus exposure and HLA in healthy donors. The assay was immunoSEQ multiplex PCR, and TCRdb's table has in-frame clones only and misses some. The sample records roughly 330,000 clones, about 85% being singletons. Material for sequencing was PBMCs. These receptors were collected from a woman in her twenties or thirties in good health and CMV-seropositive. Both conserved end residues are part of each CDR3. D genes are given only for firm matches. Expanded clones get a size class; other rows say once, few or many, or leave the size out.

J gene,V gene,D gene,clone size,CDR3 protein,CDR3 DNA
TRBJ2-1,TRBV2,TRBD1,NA,CASRGQLTPYNEQFF,TGTGCCAGCAGGGGACAGCTAACCCCTTACAATGAGCAGTTCTTC
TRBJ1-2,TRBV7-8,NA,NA,CASSLLRMYGYTF,TGTGCCAGCAGCCTACTCCGGATGTATGGCTACACCTTC
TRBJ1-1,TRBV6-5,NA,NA,CASSYRNTEAFF,TGTGCCAGCAGTTATCGGAACACTGAAGCTTTCTTT
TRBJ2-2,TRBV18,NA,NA,CASSPPVQLNTGELFF,TGTGCCAGCTCACCACCTGTACAGCTGAACACCGGGGAGCTGTTTTTT
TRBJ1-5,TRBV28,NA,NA,CASSLTGNNQPQHF,TGTGCCAGCAGTCTAACAGGAAACAATCAGCCCCAGCATTTT
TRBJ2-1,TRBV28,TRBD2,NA,CASSLFPSGNTDNEQFF,TGTGCCAGCAGTTTATTCCCTAGCGGGAATACAGACAATGAGCAGTTCTTC
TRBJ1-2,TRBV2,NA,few,CASSRPGRNYGYTF,TGTGCCAGCAGTCGGCCAGGGAGAAACTATGGCTACACCTTC
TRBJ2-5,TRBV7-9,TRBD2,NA,CASSLNSGGETQYF,TGTGCCAGCAGCTTGAATAGCGGGGGAGAGACCCAGTACTTC
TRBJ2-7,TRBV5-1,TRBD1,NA,CASSHGTGESYEQYF,TGCGCCAGCAGCCACGGGACAGGGGAGTCCTACGAGCAGTACTTC
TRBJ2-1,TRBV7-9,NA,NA,CASSLAGGAPYNEQFF,TGTGCCAGCAGCTTAGCTGGGGGGGCTCCCTACAATGAGCAGTTCTTC
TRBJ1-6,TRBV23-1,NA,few,CASTRPLGEVDSPLHF,TGCGCCAGCACCCGACCCCTAGGGGAGGTAGATTCACCCCTCCACTTT
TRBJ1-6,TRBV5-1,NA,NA,CASSLEVGNSPLHF,TGCGCCAGCAGCTTGGAGGTCGGTAATTCACCCCTCCACTTT
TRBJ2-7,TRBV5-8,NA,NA,CASSRGSFYEQYF,TGTGCCAGCAGCCGAGGGTCTTTCTACGAGCAGTACTTC
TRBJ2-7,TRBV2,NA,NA,CASSLGLGDYEQYF,TGTGCCAGCAGTTTGGGCCTAGGAGACTACGAGCAGTACTTC
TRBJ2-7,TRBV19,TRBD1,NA,CASSTGGSDEQYF,TGTGCCAGTAGTACAGGGGGCAGCGACGAGCAGTACTTC
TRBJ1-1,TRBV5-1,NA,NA,CASSALGVTEAFF,TGCGCCAGCAGCGCCCTAGGGGTCACTGAAGCTTTCTTT
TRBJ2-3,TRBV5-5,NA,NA,CASSYIRGTSSTDTQYF,TGTGCCAGCAGCTACATCAGGGGTACATCGAGCACAGATACGCAGTATTTT
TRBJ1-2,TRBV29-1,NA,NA,CSSEPVPLFGYTF,TGCAGCTCGGAACCAGTGCCTTTGTTTGGCTACACCTTC
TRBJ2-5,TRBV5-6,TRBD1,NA,CASSSGGSGYQETQYF,TGTGCCAGCAGCTCAGGGGGTTCTGGGTACCAAGAGACCCAGTACTTC
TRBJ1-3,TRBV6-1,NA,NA,CASMRGDRSGNTIYF,TGTGCCAGCATGAGAGGCGATCGCTCTGGAAACACCATATATTTT
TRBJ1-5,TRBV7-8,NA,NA,CASSHLIGGVGQPQHF,TGTGCCAGCAGCCATCTGATTGGGGGGGTGGGTCAGCCCCAGCATTTT
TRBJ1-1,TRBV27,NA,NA,CASSPRWPEAFF,TGTGCCAGCAGCCCCCGATGGCCTGAAGCTTTCTTT
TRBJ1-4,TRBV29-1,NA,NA,CSVEDRTGRGAEKLFF,TGCAGCGTTGAAGATCGCACGGGGAGGGGGGCTGAAAAACTGTTTTTT
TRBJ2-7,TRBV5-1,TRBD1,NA,CASSLRQGNYEQYF,TGCGCCAGCAGCTTGCGACAGGGGAACTACGAGCAGTACTTC
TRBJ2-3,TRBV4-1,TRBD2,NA,CASSQVSGGYTDTQYF,TGCGCCAGCAGCCAAGTTAGCGGGGGTTACACAGATACGCAGTATTTT
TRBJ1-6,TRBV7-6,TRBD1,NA,CASSLGTGAYNSPLHF,TGTGCCAGCAGCTTAGGGACAGGGGCTTATAATTCACCCCTCCACTTT
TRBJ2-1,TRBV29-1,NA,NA,CSVEGDMSGSYNEQFF,TGCAGCGTTGAAGGGGACATGAGCGGAAGCTACAATGAGCAGTTCTTC
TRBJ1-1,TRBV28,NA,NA,CASSLGGAGWGRAEAFF,TGTGCCAGCAGTTTAGGCGGGGCGGGCTGGGGGAGAGCTGAAGCTTTCTTT
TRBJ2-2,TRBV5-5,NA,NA,CASSLWGPNTGELFF,TGTGCCAGCAGCTTGTGGGGGCCGAACACCGGGGAGCTGTTTTTT
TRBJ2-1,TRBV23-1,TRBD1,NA,CASSQSMDRSYNEQFF,TGCGCCAGCAGTCAATCGATGGACAGGAGCTACAATGAGCAGTTCTTC
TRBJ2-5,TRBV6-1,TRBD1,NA,CASSTGTGKETQYF,TGTGCCAGCAGTACAGGGACAGGTAAAGAGACCCAGTACTTC
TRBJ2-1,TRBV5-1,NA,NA,CASSLERTDYNEQFF,TGCGCCAGCAGCTTGGAAAGAACAGACTACAATGAGCAGTTCTTC